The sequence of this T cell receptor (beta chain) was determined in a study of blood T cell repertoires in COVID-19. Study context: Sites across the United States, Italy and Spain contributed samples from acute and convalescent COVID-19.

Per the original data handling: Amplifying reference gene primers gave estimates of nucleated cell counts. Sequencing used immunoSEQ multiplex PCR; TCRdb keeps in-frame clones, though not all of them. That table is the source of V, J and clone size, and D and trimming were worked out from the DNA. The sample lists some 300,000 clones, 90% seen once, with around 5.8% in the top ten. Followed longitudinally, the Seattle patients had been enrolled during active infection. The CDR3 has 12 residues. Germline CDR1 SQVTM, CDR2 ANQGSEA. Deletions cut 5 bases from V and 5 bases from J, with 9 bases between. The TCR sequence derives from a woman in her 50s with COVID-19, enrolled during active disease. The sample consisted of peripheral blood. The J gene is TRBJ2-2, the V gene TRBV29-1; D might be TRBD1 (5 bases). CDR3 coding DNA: TGCAGCGTTACAGGCGAAACCGGGGAGCTGTTTTTT. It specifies CSVTGETGELFF.